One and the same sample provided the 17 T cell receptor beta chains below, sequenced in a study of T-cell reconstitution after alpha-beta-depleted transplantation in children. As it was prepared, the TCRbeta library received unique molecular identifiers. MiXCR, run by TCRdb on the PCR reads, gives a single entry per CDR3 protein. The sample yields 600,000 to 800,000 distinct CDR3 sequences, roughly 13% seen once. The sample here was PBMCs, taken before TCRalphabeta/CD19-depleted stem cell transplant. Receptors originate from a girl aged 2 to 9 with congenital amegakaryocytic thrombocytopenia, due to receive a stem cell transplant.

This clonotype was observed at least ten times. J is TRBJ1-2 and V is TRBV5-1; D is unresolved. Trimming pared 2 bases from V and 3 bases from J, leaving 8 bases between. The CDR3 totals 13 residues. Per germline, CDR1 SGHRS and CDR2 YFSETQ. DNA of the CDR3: TGCGCCAGCAGCTTATCCGGGGACTATGGCTACACCTTC. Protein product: CASSLSGDYGYTF.

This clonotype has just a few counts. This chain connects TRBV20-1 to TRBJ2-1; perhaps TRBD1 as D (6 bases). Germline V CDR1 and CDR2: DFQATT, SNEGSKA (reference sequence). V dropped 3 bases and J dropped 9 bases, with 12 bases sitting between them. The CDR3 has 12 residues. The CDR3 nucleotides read TGCAGTGCTAGCCCTCAGGGGATTGAGCAGTTCTTC. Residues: CSASPQGIEQFF.

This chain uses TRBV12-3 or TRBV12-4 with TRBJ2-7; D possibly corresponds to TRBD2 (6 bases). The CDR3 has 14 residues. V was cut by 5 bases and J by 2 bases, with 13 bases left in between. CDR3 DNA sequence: TGTGCCAGCAGTAGGAGGGAGAGAACCTACGAGCAGTACTTC. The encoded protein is CASSRRERTYEQYF.

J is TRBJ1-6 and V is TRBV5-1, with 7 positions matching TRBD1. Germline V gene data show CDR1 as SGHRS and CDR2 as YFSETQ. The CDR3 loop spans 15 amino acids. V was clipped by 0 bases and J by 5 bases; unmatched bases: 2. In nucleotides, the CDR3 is TGCGCCAGCAGCTTGGGGGACAGTAATAATTCACCCCTCCACTTT. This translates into CASSLGDSNNSPLHF. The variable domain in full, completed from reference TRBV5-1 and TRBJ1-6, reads KAGVTQTPRYLIKTRGQQVTLSCSPISGHRSVSWYQQTPGQGLQFLFEYFSETQRNKGNFPGRFSGRQFSNSRSEMNVSTLELGDSALYLCASSLGDSNNSPLHFGNGTRLTVT.

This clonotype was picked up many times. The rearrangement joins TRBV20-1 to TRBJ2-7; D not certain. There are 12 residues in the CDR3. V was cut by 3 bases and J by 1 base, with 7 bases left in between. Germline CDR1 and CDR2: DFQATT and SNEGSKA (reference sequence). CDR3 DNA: TGCAGTGCTAGGGACGTATCCTACGAGCAGTACTTC. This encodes CSARDVSYEQYF.

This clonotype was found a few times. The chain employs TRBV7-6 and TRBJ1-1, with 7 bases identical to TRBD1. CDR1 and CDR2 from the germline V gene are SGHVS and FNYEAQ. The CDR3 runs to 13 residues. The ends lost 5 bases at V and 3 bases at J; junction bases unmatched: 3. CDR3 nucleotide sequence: TGTGCCAGCAGCACAGGGGAGGACACTGAAGCTTTCTTT. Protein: CASSTGEDTEAFF.

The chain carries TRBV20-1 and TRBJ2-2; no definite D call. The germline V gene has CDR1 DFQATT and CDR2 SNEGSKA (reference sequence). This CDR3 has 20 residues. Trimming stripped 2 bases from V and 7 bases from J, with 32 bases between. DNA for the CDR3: TGCAGTGCTAGACGGGTCCGCACCCTAATCACGGAGCAAAACGTCGGGGAGCTGTTTTTT. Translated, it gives CSARRVRTLITEQNVGELFF.

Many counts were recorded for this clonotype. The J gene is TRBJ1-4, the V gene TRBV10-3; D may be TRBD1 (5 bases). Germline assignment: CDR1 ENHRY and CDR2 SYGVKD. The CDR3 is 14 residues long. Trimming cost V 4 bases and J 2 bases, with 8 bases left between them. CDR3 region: CAISGEGTNEKLFF. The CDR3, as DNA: TGTGCCATCAGTGGGGAGGGGACTAATGAAAAACTGTTTTTT.

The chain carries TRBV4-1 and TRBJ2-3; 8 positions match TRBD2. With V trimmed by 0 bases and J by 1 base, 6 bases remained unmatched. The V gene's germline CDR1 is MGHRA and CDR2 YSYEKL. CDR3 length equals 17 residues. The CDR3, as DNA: TGCGCCAGCAGCCAAGATGGGGCGGGGGGCGGCACAGATACGCAGTATTTT. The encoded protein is CASSQDGAGGGTDTQYF.

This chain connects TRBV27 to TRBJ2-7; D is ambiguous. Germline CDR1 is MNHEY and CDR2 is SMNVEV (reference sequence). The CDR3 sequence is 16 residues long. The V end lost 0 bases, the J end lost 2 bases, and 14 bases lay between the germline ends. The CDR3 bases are TGTGCCAGCAGTTTATCGGCAGGCATCCCGGCCTACGAGCAGTACTTC. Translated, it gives CASSLSAGIPAYEQYF.

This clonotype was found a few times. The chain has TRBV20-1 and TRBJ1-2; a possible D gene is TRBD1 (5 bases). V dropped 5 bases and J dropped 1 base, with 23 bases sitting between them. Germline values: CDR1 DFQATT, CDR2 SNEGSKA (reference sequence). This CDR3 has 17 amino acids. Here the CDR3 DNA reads TGCAGTGCTCCCAGGTTTGGGCAGGGAAAAAATAACTATGGCTACACCTTC. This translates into CSAPRFGQGKNNYGYTF.

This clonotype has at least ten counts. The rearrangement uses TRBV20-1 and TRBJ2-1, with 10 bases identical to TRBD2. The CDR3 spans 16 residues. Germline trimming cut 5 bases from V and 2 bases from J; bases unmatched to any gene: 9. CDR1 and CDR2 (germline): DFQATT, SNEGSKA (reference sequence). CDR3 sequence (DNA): TGCAGTGCTCGAGTAGCGGGAGGTAGAACCTACAATGAGCAGTTCTTC. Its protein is CSARVAGGRTYNEQFF.

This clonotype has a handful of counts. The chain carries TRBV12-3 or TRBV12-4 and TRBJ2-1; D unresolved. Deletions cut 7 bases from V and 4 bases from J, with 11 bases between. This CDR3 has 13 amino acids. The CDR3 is CASNLPGYNEQFF. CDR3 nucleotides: TGTGCCAGCAACCTACCTGGGTACAATGAGCAGTTCTTC.

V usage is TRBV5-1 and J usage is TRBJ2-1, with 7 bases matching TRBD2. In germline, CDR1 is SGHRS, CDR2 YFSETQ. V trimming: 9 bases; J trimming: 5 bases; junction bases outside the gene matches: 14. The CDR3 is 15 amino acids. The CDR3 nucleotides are TGCGCCACCCTTGCTCTAGCGGTAAGGGACAATGAGCAGTTCTTC. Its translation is CATLALAVRDNEQFF.

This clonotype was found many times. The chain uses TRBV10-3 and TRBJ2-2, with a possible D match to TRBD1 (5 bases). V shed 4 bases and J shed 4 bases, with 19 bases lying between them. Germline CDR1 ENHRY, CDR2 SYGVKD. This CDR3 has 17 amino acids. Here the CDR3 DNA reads TGTGCCATCAGTGCAAGGGGCCCCCTATATAGCACCGGGGAGCTGTTTTTT. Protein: CAISARGPLYSTGELFF.

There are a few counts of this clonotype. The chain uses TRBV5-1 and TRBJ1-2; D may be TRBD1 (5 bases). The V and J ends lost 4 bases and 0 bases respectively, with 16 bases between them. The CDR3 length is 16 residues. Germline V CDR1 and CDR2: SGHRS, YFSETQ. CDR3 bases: TGCGCCAGCAGCATCGCCGGGACGCAAGCTAACTATGGCTACACCTTC. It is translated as CASSIAGTQANYGYTF.

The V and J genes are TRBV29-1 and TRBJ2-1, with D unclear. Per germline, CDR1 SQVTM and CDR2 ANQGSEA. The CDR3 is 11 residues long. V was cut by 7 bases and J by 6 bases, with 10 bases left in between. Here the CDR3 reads CSGWVANEQFF. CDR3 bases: TGCAGCGGATGGGTGGCCAATGAGCAGTTCTTC.